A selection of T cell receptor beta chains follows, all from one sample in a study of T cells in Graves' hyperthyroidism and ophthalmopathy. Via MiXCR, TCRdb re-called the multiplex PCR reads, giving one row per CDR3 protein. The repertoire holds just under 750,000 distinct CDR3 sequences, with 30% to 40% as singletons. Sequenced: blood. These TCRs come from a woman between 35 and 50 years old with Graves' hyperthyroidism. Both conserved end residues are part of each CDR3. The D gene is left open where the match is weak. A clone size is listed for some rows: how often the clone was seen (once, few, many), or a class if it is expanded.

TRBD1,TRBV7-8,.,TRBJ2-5,CASSLALGGTGEVQYF,TGTGCCAGCAGCTTAGCTCTAGGCGGGACAGGGGAGGTCCAGTACTTC
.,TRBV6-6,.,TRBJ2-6,CASSKEAGANVLTF,TGTGCCAGCAGTAAAGAGGCTGGGGCCAACGTCCTGACTTTC
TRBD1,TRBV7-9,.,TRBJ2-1,CASSLSGTVYNEQFF,TGTGCCAGCAGCTTATCGGGGACAGTCTACAATGAGCAGTTCTTC
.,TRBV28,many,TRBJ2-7,CASSSRGEVREQYF,TGTGCCAGCAGTTCCAGGGGGGAGGTGAGGGAGCAGTACTTC
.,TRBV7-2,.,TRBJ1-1,CASSQERGRQTEAFF,TGTGCCAGCAGCCAAGAGAGAGGACGCCAGACTGAAGCTTTCTTT
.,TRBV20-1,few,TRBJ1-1,CSASSIEGWYLMTEAFF,TGCAGTGCTAGCTCCATTGAGGGATGGTACCTGATGACTGAAGCTTTCTTT
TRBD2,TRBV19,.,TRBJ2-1,CASSIVAGPNEQFF,TGTGCCAGTAGTATAGTAGCGGGTCCGAATGAGCAGTTCTTC
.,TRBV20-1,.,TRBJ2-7,CSASPPRRGYSYEQYF,TGCAGTGCTAGCCCCCCACGTCGGGGGTACTCCTACGAGCAGTACTTC
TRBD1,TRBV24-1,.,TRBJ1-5,CATSVGGGINSNQPQHF,TGTGCCACCAGTGTTGGAGGGGGCATTAATAGCAATCAGCCCCAGCATTTT
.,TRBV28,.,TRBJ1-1,CASSFGGLYTEAFF,TGTGCCAGCAGTTTCGGAGGTTTATACACTGAAGCTTTCTTT